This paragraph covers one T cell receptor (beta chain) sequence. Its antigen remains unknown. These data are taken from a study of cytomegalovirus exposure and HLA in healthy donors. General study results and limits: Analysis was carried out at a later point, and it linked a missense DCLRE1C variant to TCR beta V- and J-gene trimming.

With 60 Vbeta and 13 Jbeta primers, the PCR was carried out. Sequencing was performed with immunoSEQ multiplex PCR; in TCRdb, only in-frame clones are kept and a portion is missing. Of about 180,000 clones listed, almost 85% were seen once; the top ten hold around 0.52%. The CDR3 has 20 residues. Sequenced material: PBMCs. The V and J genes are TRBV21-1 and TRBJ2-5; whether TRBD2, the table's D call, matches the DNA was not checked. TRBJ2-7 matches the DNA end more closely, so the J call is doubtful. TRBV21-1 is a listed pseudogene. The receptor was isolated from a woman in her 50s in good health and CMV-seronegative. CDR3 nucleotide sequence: TGTGCCAGCAGCAAAGCAAGACTAGCGGGAAGCGCCAACCCTTACTACGAGCAGTACTTC. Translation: CASSKARLAGSANPYYEQYF.